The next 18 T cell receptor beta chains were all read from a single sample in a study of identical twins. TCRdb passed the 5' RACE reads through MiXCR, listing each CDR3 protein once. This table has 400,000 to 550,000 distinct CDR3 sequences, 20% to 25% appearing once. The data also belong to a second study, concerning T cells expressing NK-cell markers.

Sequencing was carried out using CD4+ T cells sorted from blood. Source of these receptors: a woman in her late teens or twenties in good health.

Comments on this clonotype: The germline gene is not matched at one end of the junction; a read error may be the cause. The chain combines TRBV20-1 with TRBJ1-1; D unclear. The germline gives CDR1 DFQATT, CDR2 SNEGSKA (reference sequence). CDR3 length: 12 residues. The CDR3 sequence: CGANTANTEAFF. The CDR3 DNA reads TGCGGTGCTAACACAGCTAACACTGAAGCTTTCTTT.

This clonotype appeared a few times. The CDR3 DNA reads as TGTGCCAGCTTCACGGCCAATGACTATGGCTACACCTTC. Its protein product is CASFTANDYGYTF. The rearrangement joins TRBV6-6 to TRBJ1-2, with no clear D. V gave up 8 bases and J gave up 3 bases, with 13 bases separating them. This CDR3 region has 13 residues. In germline, CDR1 is MNHNY, CDR2 SVGAGI (reference sequence).

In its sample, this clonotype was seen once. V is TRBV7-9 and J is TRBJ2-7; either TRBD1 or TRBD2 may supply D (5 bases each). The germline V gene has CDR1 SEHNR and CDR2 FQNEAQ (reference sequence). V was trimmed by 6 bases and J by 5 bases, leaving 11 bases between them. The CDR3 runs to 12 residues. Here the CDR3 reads CASSPRDHEQYF. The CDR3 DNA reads TGTGCCAGCAGTCCTCGGGACCACGAGCAGTACTTC.

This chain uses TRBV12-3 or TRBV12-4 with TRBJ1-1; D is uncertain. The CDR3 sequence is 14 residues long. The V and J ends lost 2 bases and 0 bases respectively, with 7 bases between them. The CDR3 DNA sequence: TGTGCCAGCAGTTTATATCCCATGAACACTGAAGCTTTCTTT. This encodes CASSLYPMNTEAFF.

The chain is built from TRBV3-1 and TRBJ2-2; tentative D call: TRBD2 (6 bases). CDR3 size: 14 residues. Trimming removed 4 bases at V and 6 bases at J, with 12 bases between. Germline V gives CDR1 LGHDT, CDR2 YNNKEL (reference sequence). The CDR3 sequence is CASSPTGGAGELFF. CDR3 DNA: TGTGCCAGCAGCCCGACTGGCGGGGCCGGGGAGCTGTTTTTT.

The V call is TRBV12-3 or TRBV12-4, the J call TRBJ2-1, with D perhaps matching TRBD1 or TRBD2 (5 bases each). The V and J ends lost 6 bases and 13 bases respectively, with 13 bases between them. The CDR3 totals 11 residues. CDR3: CASSPRGSQFF. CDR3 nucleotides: TGTGCCAGCAGCCCGAGGGGAAGCCAGTTCTTC.

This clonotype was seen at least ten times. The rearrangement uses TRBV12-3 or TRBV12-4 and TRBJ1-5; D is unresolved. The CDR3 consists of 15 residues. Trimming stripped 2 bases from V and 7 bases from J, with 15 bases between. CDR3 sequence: CASSLWAGLRQPQHF. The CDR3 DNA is TGTGCCAGCAGTTTATGGGCGGGTCTAAGGCAGCCCCAGCATTTT.

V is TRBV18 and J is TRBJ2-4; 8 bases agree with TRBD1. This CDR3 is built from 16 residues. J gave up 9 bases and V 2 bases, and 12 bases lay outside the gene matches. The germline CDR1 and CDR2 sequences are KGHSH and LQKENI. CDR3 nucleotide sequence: TGTGCCAGCTCACCAATATCGACGACAACAGGGGGCATTCAGTACTTC. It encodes CASSPISTTTGGIQYF.

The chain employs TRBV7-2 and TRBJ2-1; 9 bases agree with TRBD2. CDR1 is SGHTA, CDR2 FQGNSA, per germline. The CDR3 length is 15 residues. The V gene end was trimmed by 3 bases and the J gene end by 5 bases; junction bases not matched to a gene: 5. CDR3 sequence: CASSFSASGNNEQFF. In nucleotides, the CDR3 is TGTGCCAGCAGCTTTTCGGCTAGCGGGAACAATGAGCAGTTCTTC. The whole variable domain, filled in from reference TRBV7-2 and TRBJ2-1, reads GAGVSQSPSNKVTEKGKDVELRCDPISGHTALYWYRQSLGQGLEFLIYFQGNSAPDKSGLPSDRFSAERTGGSVSTLTIQRTQQEDSAVYLCASSFSASGNNEQFFGPGTRLTVL.

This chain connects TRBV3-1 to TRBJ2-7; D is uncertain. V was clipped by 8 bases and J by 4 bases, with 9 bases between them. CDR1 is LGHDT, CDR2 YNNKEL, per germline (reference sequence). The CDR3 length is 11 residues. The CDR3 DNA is TGTGCCAGCGGGTGGGGATACGAGCAGTACTTC. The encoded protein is CASGWGYEQYF.

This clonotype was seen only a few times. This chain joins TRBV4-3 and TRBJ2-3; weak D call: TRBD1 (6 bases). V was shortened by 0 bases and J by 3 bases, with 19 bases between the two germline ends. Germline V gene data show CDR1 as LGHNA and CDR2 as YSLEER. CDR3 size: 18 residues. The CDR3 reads CASSQEGTRASGTDTQYF. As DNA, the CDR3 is TGCGCCAGCAGCCAAGAAGGGACACGGGCCAGCGGAACAGATACGCAGTATTTT.

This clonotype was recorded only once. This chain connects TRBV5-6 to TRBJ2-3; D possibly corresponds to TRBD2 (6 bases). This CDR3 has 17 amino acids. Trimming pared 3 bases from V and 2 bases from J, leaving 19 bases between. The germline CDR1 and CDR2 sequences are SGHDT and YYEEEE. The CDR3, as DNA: TGTGCCAGCAGCTCGGGAGCCATGGCCCCAGACACAGATACGCAGTATTTT. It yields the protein CASSSGAMAPDTDTQYF. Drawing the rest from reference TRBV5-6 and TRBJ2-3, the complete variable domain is DAGVTQSPTHLIKTRGQQVTLRCSPKSGHDTVSWYQQALGQGPQFIFQYYEEEERQRGNFPDRFSGHQFPNYSSELNVNALLLGDSALYLCASSSGAMAPDTDTQYFGPGTRLTVL.

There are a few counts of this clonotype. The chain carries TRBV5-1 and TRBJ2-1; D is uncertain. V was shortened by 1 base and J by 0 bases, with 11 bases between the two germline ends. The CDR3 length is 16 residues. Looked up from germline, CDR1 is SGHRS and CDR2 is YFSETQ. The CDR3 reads CASSLLQVNSYNEQFF. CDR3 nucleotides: TGCGCCAGCAGCTTGCTTCAGGTCAACTCCTACAATGAGCAGTTCTTC.

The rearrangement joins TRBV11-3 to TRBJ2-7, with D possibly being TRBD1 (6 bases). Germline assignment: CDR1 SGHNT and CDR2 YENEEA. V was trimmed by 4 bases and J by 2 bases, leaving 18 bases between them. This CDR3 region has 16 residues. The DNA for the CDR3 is TGTGCCAGCAGCTCCGCTTGGGGGCGTCGAGCCTACGAGCAGTACTTC. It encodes CASSSAWGRRAYEQYF. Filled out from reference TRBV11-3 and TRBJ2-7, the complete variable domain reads EAGVVQSPRYKIIEKKQPVAFWCNPISGHNTLYWYLQNLGQGPELLIRYENEEAVDDSQLPKDRFSAERLKGVDSTLKIQPAELGDSAVYLCASSSAWGRRAYEQYFGPGTRLTVT.

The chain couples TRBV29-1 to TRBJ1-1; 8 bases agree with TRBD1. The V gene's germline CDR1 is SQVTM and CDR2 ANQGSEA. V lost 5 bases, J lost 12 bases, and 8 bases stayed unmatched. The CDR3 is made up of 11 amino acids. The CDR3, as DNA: TGCAGCGTTTCCAAGGACAGGGAAACTTTCTTT. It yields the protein CSVSKDRETFF.

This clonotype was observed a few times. This CDR3 is CASSLDGTSGRDEQYF. The CDR3 DNA reads TGTGCCAGCAGCTTAGATGGAACTAGCGGTAGGGACGAGCAGTACTTC. The chain uses TRBV7-9 and TRBJ2-7; TRBD2 agrees at 8 bases. Germline loops: CDR1 SEHNR, CDR2 FQNEAQ (reference sequence). The CDR3 extends over 16 amino acids. Unmatched junction bases numbered 10, after V lost 1 base and J lost 5 bases. The full variable domain, with the rest looked up from reference TRBV7-9 and TRBJ2-7, is DTGVSQNPRHKITKRGQNVTFRCDPISEHNRLYWYRQTLGQGPEFLTYFQNEAQLEKSRLLSDRFSAERPKGSFSTLEIQRTEQGDSAMYLCASSLDGTSGRDEQYFGPGTRLTVT.

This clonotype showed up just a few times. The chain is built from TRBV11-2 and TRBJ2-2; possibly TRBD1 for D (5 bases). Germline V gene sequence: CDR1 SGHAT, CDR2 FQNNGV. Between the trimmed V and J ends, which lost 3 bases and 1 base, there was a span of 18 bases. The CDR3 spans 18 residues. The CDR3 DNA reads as TGTGCCAGCAGCTTTCTGTTAGTCACAGGACAGAACACCGGGGAGCTGTTTTTT. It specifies CASSFLLVTGQNTGELFF.

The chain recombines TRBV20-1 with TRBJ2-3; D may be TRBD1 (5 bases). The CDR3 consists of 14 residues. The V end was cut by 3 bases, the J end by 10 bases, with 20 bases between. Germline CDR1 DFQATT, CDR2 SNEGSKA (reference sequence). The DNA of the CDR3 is TGCAGTGCTAGTGGGGCCCAGGGTTCTTCTTCGCAGTATTTT. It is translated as CSASGAQGSSSQYF.